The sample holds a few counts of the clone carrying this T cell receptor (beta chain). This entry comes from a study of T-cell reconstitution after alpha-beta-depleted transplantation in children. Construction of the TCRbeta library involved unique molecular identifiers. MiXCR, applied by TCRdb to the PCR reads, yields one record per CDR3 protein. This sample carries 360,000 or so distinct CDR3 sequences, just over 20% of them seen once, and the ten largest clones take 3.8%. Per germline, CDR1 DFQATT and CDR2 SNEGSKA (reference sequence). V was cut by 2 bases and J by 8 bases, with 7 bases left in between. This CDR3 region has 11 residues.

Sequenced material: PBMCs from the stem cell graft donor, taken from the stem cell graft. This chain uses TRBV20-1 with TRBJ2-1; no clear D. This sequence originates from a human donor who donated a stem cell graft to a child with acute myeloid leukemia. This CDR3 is CSARPWDEQFF. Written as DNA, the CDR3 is TGCAGTGCTAGACCCTGGGATGAGCAGTTCTTC.